The source of this T cell receptor (beta chain) is a study of shared clonotypes between healthy human individuals. Findings and limits, study-wide: Unshared clonotypes carried lower generation probabilities than those common to all four donors. Among donors, sharing of clonotypes was expected to be affected by sequencing depth.

Some 30,000 T cell genomes, or around 180 ng DNA, went into the sorted-subset replicate PCRs. Authors' data handling: ImmunoSEQ output held junction-only sequences without quality scores, so filtering differed. Sequencing used immunoSEQ multiplex PCR; TCRdb keeps in-frame clones, though not all of them. From that table come the V and J calls and clone size; the DNA was used to work out D and trimming. The sample consists of around 2.5 million clones, approximately 93% of them appearing once. The germline V and J ends were trimmed by 1 base and 14 bases, with 17 bases remaining between them. The CDR3 is 13 amino acids. Per germline, CDR1 SGHDN and CDR2 FVKESK. In regard to this clone: Its antigen is unidentified.

This chain connects TRBV14 to TRBJ1-2; D remains ambiguous. The material sequenced was naive CD4+ T cells from PBMCs. Subset of the sample: CD45RA+ positively selected. The sequence derives from a man younger than 30 in good health. Some clones in this sample may be carry-over from other donors' samples. The CDR3 spells CASSQGERAPGTF. For the CDR3, the DNA is TGTGCCAGCAGCCAAGGAGAGCGGGCCCCTGGAACCTTC.